This TCR beta chain was captured in a study of blood T cell repertoires in COVID-19. Background on the study: Acute-phase and convalescent COVID-19 samples originated in the United States, Italy and Spain. The analysed material was cDNA or gDNA that came from T cells, B-cell-depleted T cells, or PBMCs.

Methods used by the authors: The assay estimated nucleated cells by amplifying reference gene primers. The method was immunoSEQ multiplex PCR; TCRdb's version includes in-frame clones alone and lacks a portion of them. The D gene and trimming were derived from the DNA, and the V and J assignments and clone size from that table. Of about 71,000 clones listed, 75% to 90% are singletons. The CDR3 is 16 amino acids. The V segment lost 0 bases and the J segment 2 bases; nucleotides outside the gene matches: 1. Germline V gene sequence: CDR1 LNHDA, CDR2 SQIVND (reference sequence). The rearrangement joins TRBV19 to TRBJ1-5; 10 bases map to TRBD1. This TCR derives from a young man with acute or convalescent COVID-19. Sequencing was carried out using peripheral blood. CDR3 loop: CASSIEGTGGNQPQHF. The DNA for the CDR3 is TGTGCCAGTAGTATAGAAGGGACAGGGGGCAATCAGCCCCAGCATTTT.